The 2 T cell receptor beta chains presented below share a single source sample, sequenced in a study of OX40 agonist ivuxolimab in advanced cancers. The data were produced by immunoSEQ multiplex PCR, yet TCRdb's version contains in-frame clones alone and is incomplete. The sample shows 45,000 to 60,000 clones, roughly 90% of them seen only once. The sample was CD4+ or CD8+ T cells sorted from blood, taken in a trial of the OX40 agonist ivuxolimab. All receptors derive from an adult with an advanced solid tumor such as melanoma, head and neck, liver or kidney cancer.

This rearrangement joins TRBV5-4 to TRBJ1-2; 11 bases are shared with TRBD1. Trimming cost V 4 bases and J 0 bases; bases outside gene matches: 5. Germline CDR1 and CDR2: SGHNT and YYREEE (reference sequence). The CDR3 sequence is 16 residues long. CDR3 in DNA: TGTGCCAGCAGCGGGGACAGGGGGGATCCTAACTATGGCTACACCTTC. It encodes CASSGDRGDPNYGYTF.

The chain joins TRBV5-1 to TRBJ1-1; D may be TRBD1 (5 bases). Germline loops: CDR1 SGHRS, CDR2 YFSETQ. V was cut by 3 bases and J by 0 bases, with 15 bases left in between. The CDR3 is 16 residues long. For the CDR3, the DNA is TGCGCCAGCAGCTCATACAAGGACACTTTGAACACTGAAGCTTTCTTT. It translates to CASSSYKDTLNTEAFF.